Included here is one T cell receptor (beta chain) sequence, with context. In the original workflow: By means of reference gene primer amplification, nucleated cell counts were estimated. TCRdb keeps only in-frame clones here, not all; method: immunoSEQ multiplex PCR. The V and J calls and the clone size are those of that table, but D and trimming were determined from the DNA. Of approximately 300,000 clones in the sample, around 89% were seen once. The data originate from a study of blood T cell repertoires in COVID-19. Across the whole study: Spain, Italy and the United States supplied samples that represented acute and convalescent COVID-19. T cells, B-cell-depleted T cells, or PBMCs supplied cDNA or gDNA.

The CDR3 loop spans 16 amino acids. V was clipped by 4 bases and J by 5 bases; unmatched bases: 12. From germline, CDR1 is GTSNPN and CDR2 SVGIG (reference sequence). The chain combines TRBV30 with TRBJ2-5, with 11 bases aligning to TRBD1. This receptor was identified in a man aged 25 to 40 with acute or convalescent COVID-19. The sample comprised peripheral blood. The CDR3 bases are TGTGCCTGGATTCCCAGGGACAGGGGGGATTGGGAGACCCAGTACTTC. Translation: CAWIPRDRGDWETQYF.